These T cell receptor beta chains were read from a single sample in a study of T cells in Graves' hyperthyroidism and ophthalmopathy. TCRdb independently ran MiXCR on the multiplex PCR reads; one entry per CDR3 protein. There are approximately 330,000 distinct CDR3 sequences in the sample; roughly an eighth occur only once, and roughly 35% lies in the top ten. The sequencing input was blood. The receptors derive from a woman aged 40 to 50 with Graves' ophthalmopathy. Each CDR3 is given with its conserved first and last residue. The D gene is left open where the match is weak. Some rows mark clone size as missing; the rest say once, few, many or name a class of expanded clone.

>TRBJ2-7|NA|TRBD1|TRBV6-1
CASDGGQGSGEQYF
TGTGCCAGCGATGGGGGACAGGGTTCCGGCGAGCAGTACTTC
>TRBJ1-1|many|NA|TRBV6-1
CASSATRVGTEAFF
TGTGCCAGCAGTGCCACCAGGGTCGGGACTGAAGCTTTCTTT
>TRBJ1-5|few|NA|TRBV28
CASSLQGYQPQHF
TGTGCCAGCAGTTTACAGGGATACCAGCCCCAGCATTTT
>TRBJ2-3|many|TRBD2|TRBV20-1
CSASPSGRARDTQCF
TGCAGTGCTAGTCCCAGCGGGAGGGCACGAGATACGCAGTGTTTT
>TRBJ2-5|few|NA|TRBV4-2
CASSQEEGFVAGAQYF
TGTGCCAGCAGCCAAGAGGAGGGGTTTGTGGCTGGGGCCCAGTACTTC
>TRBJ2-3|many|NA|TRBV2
CASRSDSTDTQYF
TGTGCCAGCAGGAGCGACAGCACAGATACGCAGTATTTT
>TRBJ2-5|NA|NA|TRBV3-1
CASKDAGTGHWETQYF
TGTGCCAGCAAGGATGCCGGGACCGGACATTGGGAGACCCAGTACTTC
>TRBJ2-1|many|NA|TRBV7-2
CASSLSGSEQFF
TGTGCCAGCAGCCTTAGCGGTTCCGAGCAGTTCTTC
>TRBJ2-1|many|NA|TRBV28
CASSLTNEQFF
TGTGCCAGCAGTCTTACCAATGAGCAGTTCTTC
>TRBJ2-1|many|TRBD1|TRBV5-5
CASSLRGDRSSYNEQFF
TGTGCCAGCAGCTTGAGGGGGGACAGGAGCTCCTACAATGAGCAGTTCTTC
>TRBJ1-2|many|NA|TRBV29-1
CSTNTGSGYTF
TGCAGCACAAATACAGGGAGTGGCTACACCTTC
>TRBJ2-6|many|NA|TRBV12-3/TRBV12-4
CASSLHGESSGANVLTF
TGTGCCAGCAGCCTTCATGGGGAAAGCTCTGGGGCCAACGTCCTGACTTTC
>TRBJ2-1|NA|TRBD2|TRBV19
CASSMIGGGPYNEQFF
TGTGCCAGTAGTATGATTGGGGGAGGGCCCTACAATGAGCAGTTCTTC
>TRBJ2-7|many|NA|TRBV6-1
CASIGRVGDEQYF
TGTGCCAGCATAGGGCGGGTAGGCGACGAGCAGTACTTC
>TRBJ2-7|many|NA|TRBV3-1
CASSQMRGPYEQYF
TGTGCCAGCAGCCAAATGCGGGGACCCTACGAGCAGTACTTC
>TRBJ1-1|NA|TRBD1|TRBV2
CASSLGQGGLNTEAFF
TGTGCCAGCAGTTTGGGACAGGGAGGGCTGAACACTGAAGCTTTCTTT
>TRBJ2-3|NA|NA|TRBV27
CASSPDLGVDTQYF
TGTGCCAGCAGTCCCGACCTAGGGGTAGATACGCAGTATTTT
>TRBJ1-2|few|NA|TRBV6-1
CASSVIGRESYGYTF
TGTGCCAGCAGTGTCATTGGGAGGGAAAGCTATGGCTACACCTTC